A single sample gave rise to the 29 T cell receptor beta chains below, sequenced in a study of T cell responses to AZD1222 COVID-19 vaccine. Sequenced by immunoSEQ multiplex PCR; TCRdb stores in-frame clones only, minus some. The sample includes approximately 150,000 clones, more than 80% of them seen just once. The sample consisted of peripheral blood, taken on day 0 of AZD1222 vaccination. The source is an adult in good health.

The chain couples TRBV4-1 to TRBJ2-5; TRBD2 matches at 7 bases. The CDR3 totals 16 residues. The germline V gene has CDR1 MGHRA and CDR2 YSYEKL. J lost 4 bases, V lost 4 bases, and 12 bases had no gene match. The CDR3 reads CASSRTGTPGGETQYF. The CDR3 region has the DNA TGCGCCAGCAGCCGAACCGGGACTCCGGGAGGAGAGACCCAGTACTTC.

The chain has TRBV24-1 and TRBJ2-1, with 13 nucleotides matching TRBD2. The CDR3 spans 16 residues. CDR1 and CDR2 from the germline V gene are KGHDR and SFDVKD. With V trimmed by 3 bases and J by 9 bases, 7 bases remained unmatched. DNA for the CDR3: TGTGCCACCAGTGATGCCGGGACTAGCGGGATTGGTGAGCAGTTCTTC. The encoded protein is CATSDAGTSGIGEQFF.

This clone was detected once. J is TRBJ1-1 and V is TRBV2; maybe TRBD1 (5 bases). CDR1 and CDR2 from the germline V gene are SNHLY and FYNNEI. The CDR3 runs 14 residues. V was clipped by 5 bases and J by 8 bases, with 18 bases between them. CDR3 nucleotides: TGTGCCAGCAGTCACATGGGGGGTCAGGTCGAAGCTTTCTTT. This sequence encodes CASSHMGGQVEAFF.

V and J are TRBV28 and TRBJ1-2; D remains unclear. Germline CDR1 and CDR2: MDHEN and SYDVKM. V was cut by 3 bases and J by 4 bases, with 12 bases left in between. This CDR3 region has 14 residues. In nucleotides, the CDR3 is TGTGCCAGCAGTTTGGTCGAGGTTGGCTATGGCTACACCTTC. It codes for CASSLVEVGYGYTF.

The genes are TRBV6-2 or TRBV6-3 and TRBJ1-2; no definite D call. The germline V and J ends were trimmed by 2 bases and 0 bases, with 7 bases remaining between them. The CDR3 contains 14 residues. In germline, CDR1 is MNHEY, CDR2 SVGEGT. CDR3 in DNA: TGTGCCAGCAGTTACACAGCACCTAACTATGGCTACACCTTC. Amino acid sequence: CASSYTAPNYGYTF.

V gene TRBV7-3 combines with J gene TRBJ2-2; TRBD2 aligns across 7 bases. This CDR3 is 14 amino acids long. CDR1 and CDR2 from the germline V gene are SGHTA and FQGTGA. J gave up 4 bases and V 2 bases, and 1 base lay outside the gene matches. The CDR3 is CASSLAGATGELFF. CDR3 DNA: TGTGCCAGCAGCTTAGCGGGAGCCACCGGGGAGCTGTTTTTT.

The chain recombines TRBV11-2 with TRBJ1-2; no clear D. The length of the CDR3 is 13 residues. Germline CDR1 and CDR2: SGHAT and FQNNGV. V was pared by 5 bases and J by 0 bases, with 7 bases between. The CDR3 nucleotides read TGTGCCAGCAGCCCAGTACCTAACTATGGCTACACCTTC. It yields the protein CASSPVPNYGYTF.

This sequence joins TRBV21-1 and TRBJ2-6; TRBD2, the table's D call, was not compared with the DNA. TRBV21-1 is shown as a pseudogene. The CDR3 sequence is 15 residues long. The CDR3, as DNA: TGTGCCAGCAGCAAAGGAGGGCCTGGGGCCAACGTCCTGACTTTC. It codes for CASSKGGPGANVLTF.

V is TRBV27 and J is TRBJ2-1; D unresolved. CDR3 length: 17 residues. Trimming took 6 bases from V and 0 from J, leaving 18 bases between them. CDR1 MNHEY and CDR2 SMNVEV come from the germline V gene (reference sequence). The CDR3 region is CASRGPRAQSSYNEQFF. As DNA, the CDR3 is TGTGCCAGCAGAGGCCCCAGAGCCCAGAGCTCCTACAATGAGCAGTTCTTC.

The chain carries TRBV7-2 and TRBJ1-2; D might be TRBD1 (5 bases). Germline assignment: CDR1 SGHTA and CDR2 FQGNSA. The V and J ends lost 4 bases and 0 bases respectively, with 12 bases between them. The CDR3 consists of 15 residues. Here the CDR3 DNA reads TGTGCCAGCAGCTGGGGCGGGAGACCTAACTATGGCTACACCTTC. Its protein product is CASSWGGRPNYGYTF.

The chain joins TRBV6-6 to TRBJ1-5, with TRBD1 matching over 10 bases. This CDR3 is built from 15 residues. Germline CDR1 is MNHNY and CDR2 is SVGAGI (reference sequence). J lost 4 bases, V lost 10 bases, and 10 bases had no gene match. CDR3 DNA: TGTGCCACGGACTGGACAGGGGGTGGAAATCAGCCCCAGCATTTT. Translation: CATDWTGGGNQPQHF.

The chain recombines TRBV30 with TRBJ1-3, with D unresolved. This CDR3 has 13 residues. CDR1 and CDR2 from the germline V gene are GTSNPN and SVGIG (reference sequence). Between the trimmed V and J ends, which lost 2 bases and 4 bases, there was a span of 9 bases. CDR3 sequence (DNA): TGTGCCTGGAGTACACCTTGGGGAAACACCATATATTTT. It specifies CAWSTPWGNTIYF.

The genes are TRBV18 and TRBJ2-1; 7 nucleotides agree with TRBD2. The germline CDR1 and CDR2 sequences are KGHSH and LQKENI. V lost 0 bases and J lost 5; bases outside the gene matches: 10. The CDR3 contains 17 residues. The CDR3 region is CASSPPILAALHNEQFF. The CDR3, as DNA: TGTGCCAGCTCACCACCCATTCTAGCGGCCCTTCACAATGAGCAGTTCTTC.

The chain links TRBV11-1 to TRBJ2-3, with 10 bases identical to TRBD2. The germline V gene has CDR1 SGHAT and CDR2 FQDESV (reference sequence). Trimming at V came to 5 bases and at J to 4 bases, leaving 6 bases not matched to a gene. The CDR3 has 15 residues. Here the CDR3 reads CASSTTAGGSDTQYF. In nucleotides, the CDR3 is TGTGCCAGCAGCACGACAGCGGGGGGGTCAGATACGCAGTATTTT.

V usage is TRBV10-1 and J usage is TRBJ2-1, with D uncertain. The CDR3 has 14 amino acids. Germline loops: CDR1 WNHNN, CDR2 SYGVQD (reference sequence). Trimming left V 5 bases short and J 6 bases short, with 14 bases between. The CDR3 region is CASSRGVPPNEQFF. CDR3 bases: TGCGCCAGCAGTCGAGGAGTGCCTCCCAATGAGCAGTTCTTC.

The chain joins TRBV30 to TRBJ1-6; no clear D gene. Trimming removed 0 bases at V and 14 bases at J, with 14 bases between. This CDR3 region has 13 residues. Germline CDR1 reads GTSNPN; CDR2 reads SVGIG (reference sequence). CDR3 sequence: CAWSVVHGVTLHF. Written as DNA, the CDR3 is TGTGCCTGGAGTGTTGTGCACGGGGTCACCCTCCACTTT.

Remarks on this clone: The sample holds other DNA sequences that translate to the same CDR3. The CDR3 bases are TGTGCCAGCAGTCTAGCGGATAGCACAGATACGCAGTATTTT. Translated: CASSLADSTDTQYF. The V gene is TRBV27, the J gene TRBJ2-3; TRBD2 agrees at 7 bases. Germline V gene lookup returns CDR1 MNHEY and CDR2 SMNVEV (reference sequence). This CDR3 contains 14 residues. The V gene end was trimmed by 5 bases and the J gene end by 0 bases; junction bases not matched to a gene: 2.

This clone was seen just once. V and J are TRBV7-9 and TRBJ2-1; 10 positions agree with TRBD2. CDR1 is SEHNR, CDR2 FQNEAQ, per germline (reference sequence). This CDR3 comprises 16 residues. The ends lost 4 bases at V and 7 bases at J; junction bases unmatched: 10. CDR3 nucleotide sequence: TGTGCCAGCAGCTCCAGGACTAGCGGCCCCGTGAATGAGCAGTTCTTC. Translating it yields CASSSRTSGPVNEQFF.

V usage is TRBV6-5 and J usage is TRBJ2-7; TRBD2 matches at 10 bases. Trimming at V came to 0 bases and at J to 7 bases, leaving 9 bases not matched to a gene. Germline-derived CDR1 and CDR2 are MNHEY and SVGAGI. The CDR3 length is 16 residues. CDR3 loop: CASSYSASGSQGEQYF. DNA for the CDR3: TGTGCCAGCAGTTACTCGGCTAGCGGGAGTCAAGGGGAGCAGTACTTC.

As DNA, the CDR3 is TGTGCCAGCAGCCAAGACAGAGAAAAACTGTTTTTT. As protein: CASSQDREKLFF. The chain has TRBV27 and TRBJ1-4; D is possibly TRBD1 (5 bases). From germline, CDR1 is MNHEY and CDR2 SMNVEV (reference sequence). Deletions cut 6 bases from V and 8 bases from J, with 10 bases between. This CDR3 comprises 12 residues.

The chain combines TRBV24-1 with TRBJ2-1, with 13 bases matching TRBD2. The CDR3 is 19 amino acids. The germline V gene encodes CDR1 KGHDR and CDR2 SFDVKD. The V and J ends lost 5 bases and 1 base, in that order; junction bases with no gene match: 10. The CDR3 DNA reads TGTGCCACCAGTGCGCGTGGGACTAGCGGGGCCCAATCCTACAATGAGCAGTTCTTC. It is translated as CATSARGTSGAQSYNEQFF.

V is TRBV13 and J is TRBJ1-1, with D maybe TRBD1 (6 bases). This CDR3 is built from 15 residues. V lost 3 bases, J lost 4 bases, and 15 bases lay in between. The germline gives CDR1 PRHDT, CDR2 FYEKMQ (reference sequence). The CDR3 reads CASSFQGQGSTEAFF. In nucleotides, the CDR3 is TGTGCCAGCAGCTTCCAGGGGCAGGGAAGCACTGAAGCTTTCTTT.

The V and J genes are TRBV19 and TRBJ1-4; 7 nucleotides line up with TRBD1. The trim removed 2 bases at V and 4 bases at J, leaving 4 bases unmatched. This CDR3 has 15 amino acids. The germline V gene encodes CDR1 LNHDA and CDR2 SQIVND (reference sequence). The CDR3 here is CASSIRTGINEKLFF. In DNA form, the CDR3 reads TGTGCCAGTAGTATACGGACAGGCATTAATGAAAAACTGTTTTTT. The full variable domain, with the rest looked up from reference TRBV19 and TRBJ1-4, is DGGITQSPKYLFRKEGQNVTLSCEQNLNHDAMYWYRQDPGQGLRLIYYSQIVNDFQKGDIAEGYSVSREKKESFPLTVTSAQKNPTAFYLCASSIRTGINEKLFFGSGTQLSVL.

V is TRBV6-1 and J is TRBJ1-3; no clear D. V was pared by 2 bases and J by 2 bases, with 13 bases between. The germline V gene has CDR1 MNHNS and CDR2 SASEGT. The CDR3 extends over 16 amino acids. The CDR3 protein is CASSEQLTTAGNTIYF. CDR3 nucleotides: TGTGCCAGCAGTGAACAGCTCACTACAGCTGGAAACACCATATATTTT.

The rearrangement links TRBV30 to TRBJ1-5, with 7 bases identical to TRBD1. CDR1 GTSNPN and CDR2 SVGIG come from the germline V gene (reference sequence). The CDR3 is 15 residues long. V lost 2 bases and J lost 4; bases outside the gene matches: 8. The chain's CDR3 is CAWSFRDRNNQPQHF. In nucleotides, the CDR3 is TGTGCCTGGAGTTTTCGGGACAGAAATAATCAGCCCCAGCATTTT.

CDR3 sequence (DNA): TGTGCCAGCAGCACAAGAGGGAACAAAAATTCACCCCTCCACTTT. This encodes CASSTRGNKNSPLHF. The gene calls are TRBV7-2 and TRBJ1-6; D ambiguous. The germline gives CDR1 SGHTA, CDR2 FQGNSA. Trimming left V 5 bases short and J 7 bases short, with 15 bases between. The CDR3 totals 15 residues.

The CDR3 DNA is TGTGCCAGTAGTTTCCGGGACAGCCATAATGAAAAACTGTTTTTT. Amino acid sequence: CASSFRDSHNEKLFF. This chain uses TRBV19 with TRBJ1-4, with TRBD1 identical over 7 bases. The germline CDR1 and CDR2 sequences are LNHDA and SQIVND (reference sequence). With 5 bases clipped from V and 4 bases from J, the junction kept 7 bases outside the gene matches. CDR3 length: 15 amino acids.

The gene calls are TRBV2 and TRBJ1-3, with D possibly being TRBD1 (5 bases). Germline values: CDR1 SNHLY, CDR2 FYNNEI. CDR3 size: 13 residues. The V end was cut by 7 bases, the J end by 4 bases, with 11 bases between. The CDR3 sequence: CASNGGLGNTIYF. The CDR3 DNA is TGTGCCAGCAATGGGGGTTTAGGAAACACCATATATTTT.

The rearrangement links TRBV5-1 to TRBJ2-1; 10 bases are a match to TRBD2. Germline lookup yields CDR1 SGHRS and CDR2 YFSETQ. The V and J ends lost 3 bases and 0 bases, in that order; junction bases with no gene match: 3. CDR3 length: 16 amino acids. This chain's CDR3 is CASSSGTSVSYNEQFF. As DNA, the CDR3 is TGCGCCAGCAGCTCCGGGACTAGCGTCTCCTACAATGAGCAGTTCTTC.